The T cell receptor (beta chain) under discussion was sequenced for a study of OX40 agonist ivuxolimab in advanced cancers. Whole-study context: Ivuxolimab, which is an agonistic anti-OX40 (CD134) antibody, was administered to the patients.

This CDR3 is built from 15 residues. Germline CDR1 is SGHVS and CDR2 is FNYEAQ. With 5 bases clipped from V and 9 bases from J, the junction kept 7 bases outside the gene matches. Measured with immunoSEQ multiplex PCR; TCRdb has only the in-frame clones, and not every one. The sample holds about 96,000 clones, about 84% seen once. Sequencing was performed on CD4+ or CD8+ T cells sorted from blood, taken in a trial of the OX40 agonist ivuxolimab. This clonotype was obtained from an adult with an advanced solid tumor such as melanoma, head and neck, liver or kidney cancer. V and J are TRBV7-6 and TRBJ2-1; the match to TRBD2 covers 13 bases. CDR3 sequence reads: CASSPGTSGTGEQFF. In DNA form, the CDR3 reads TGTGCCAGCAGCCCCGGGACTAGCGGGACTGGTGAGCAGTTCTTC.